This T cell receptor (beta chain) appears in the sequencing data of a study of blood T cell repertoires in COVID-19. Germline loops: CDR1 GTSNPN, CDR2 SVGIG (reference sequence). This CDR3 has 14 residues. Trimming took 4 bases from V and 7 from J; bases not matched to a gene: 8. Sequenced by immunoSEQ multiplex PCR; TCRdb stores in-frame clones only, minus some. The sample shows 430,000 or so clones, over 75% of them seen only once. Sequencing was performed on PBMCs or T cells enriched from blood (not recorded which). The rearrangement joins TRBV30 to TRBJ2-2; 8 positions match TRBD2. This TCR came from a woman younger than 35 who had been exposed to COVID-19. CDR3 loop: CAWTTGLVNGELFF. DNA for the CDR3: TGTGCCTGGACTACGGGACTAGTTAACGGGGAGCTGTTTTTT.